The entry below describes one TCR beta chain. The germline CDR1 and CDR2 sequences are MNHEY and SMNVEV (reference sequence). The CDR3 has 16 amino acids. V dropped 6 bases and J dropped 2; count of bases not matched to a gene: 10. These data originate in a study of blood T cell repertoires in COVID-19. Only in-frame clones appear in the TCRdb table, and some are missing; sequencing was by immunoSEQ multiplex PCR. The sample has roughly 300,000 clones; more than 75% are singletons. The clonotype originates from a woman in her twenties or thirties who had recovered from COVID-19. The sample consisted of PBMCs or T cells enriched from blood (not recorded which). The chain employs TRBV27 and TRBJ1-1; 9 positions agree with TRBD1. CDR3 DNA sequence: TGTGCCAGCAGCGGTGACCGGGACAGGGACAACACTGAAGCTTTCTTT. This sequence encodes CASSGDRDRDNTEAFF.